Each of the 28 T cell receptor beta chains below was sequenced from the same sample in a study of blood T cells in healthy people across ages. Next came a second PCR, run for about 7 to 12 cycles, which used a sample-barcoded 5' primer along with a J-beta primer mix. Using its own MiXCR run on the 5' RACE reads, TCRdb lists one record per CDR3 protein. The table shows 1.5 million to 2 million distinct CDR3 sequences, with less than 50% occurring only once. The sample taken for sequencing was blood. The receptors derive from a woman aged 40 to 50 in good health.

The chain combines TRBV5-1 with TRBJ2-3, with TRBD2 identical over 8 bases. The germline V gene has CDR1 SGHRS and CDR2 YFSETQ. The J segment lost 1 base and the V segment lost 4 bases, leaving 8 bases of the junction unmatched. This CDR3 has 16 residues. CDR3 nucleotides: TGCGCCAGCAGCGTGACGGGGGGGTCTCGCACAGATACGCAGTATTTT. This encodes CASSVTGGSRTDTQYF.

This clonotype has a handful of counts. The chain carries TRBV13 and TRBJ2-3; a weak D match, TRBD2 (5 bases). The CDR3 covers 16 residues. Deletions cut 4 bases from V and 2 bases from J, with 16 bases between. Germline V gene data show CDR1 as PRHDT and CDR2 as FYEKMQ (reference sequence). The DNA of the CDR3 is TGTGCCAGCAGCTCCCTAATACTAGGATACACAGATACGCAGTATTTT. Translating gives CASSSLILGYTDTQYF.

The chain employs TRBV7-2 and TRBJ2-2; D is uncertain. The CDR3 contains 14 residues. Looked up from germline, CDR1 is SGHTA and CDR2 is FQGNSA. V was shortened by 2 bases and J by 6 bases, with 10 bases between the two germline ends. This CDR3 reads CASSLSTRSGELFF. In DNA form, the CDR3 reads TGTGCCAGCAGCTTATCTACTCGGTCCGGGGAGCTGTTTTTT.

This clonotype has only a few counts. This chain uses TRBV10-3 with TRBJ1-2; 8 nucleotides agree with TRBD1. Losses at the gene ends were 7 bases for V and 6 bases for J; bases not matched to a gene: 4. The CDR3 runs to 12 residues. Germline loops: CDR1 ENHRY, CDR2 SYGVKD. CDR3 DNA sequence: TGTGCCATCAAAGGGGGACAGGATGGCTACACCTTC. Translation gives CAIKGGQDGYTF.

The chain combines TRBV4-2 with TRBJ2-3, with D tentatively TRBD1 or TRBD2 (5 bases each). The CDR3 covers 16 residues. Trimming stripped 0 bases from V and 4 bases from J, with 14 bases between. Germline loops: CDR1 LGHNA, CDR2 YNFKEQ. DNA for the CDR3: TGTGCCAGCAGCCAAGAGGGACCGTTAGTCGCAGATACGCAGTATTTT. Translation: CASSQEGPLVADTQYF.

This clonotype was seen only a few times. The rearrangement uses TRBV6-5 and TRBJ2-4; TRBD1 agrees at 10 bases. Germline assignment: CDR1 MNHEY and CDR2 SVGAGI. This CDR3 contains 15 residues. J was trimmed by 3 bases and V by 6 bases; bases with no gene match: 5. The CDR3 DNA follows: TGTGCCAGCAGCTGGGACAGGGGAGACAAAAACATTCAGTACTTC. Amino acids: CASSWDRGDKNIQYF.

The genes are TRBV13 and TRBJ2-7, with D unresolved. There are 15 residues in the CDR3. CDR1 is PRHDT and CDR2 is FYEKMQ in the germline V gene (reference sequence). Trimming took off 4 bases at V and 0 bases at J, with 13 bases between the two ends. CDR3 in amino acids: CASSSIGGPSYEQYF. For the CDR3, the DNA is TGTGCCAGCAGCTCGATCGGTGGACCCTCCTACGAGCAGTACTTC.

This chain joins TRBV12-3 or TRBV12-4 and TRBJ1-6, with D unresolved. This CDR3 contains 15 residues. With 1 base removed from V and 6 bases from J, the gap between germline ends came to 10 bases. CDR3 region: CASSLEGQLNSPLHF. The CDR3 DNA reads TGTGCCAGCAGTTTAGAAGGGCAGCTTAATTCACCCCTCCACTTT.

Comments on this clonotype: A junction end diverges from the germline sequence, so it may reflect a read error. The rearrangement links TRBV7-2 to TRBJ2-1; weak D call: TRBD2 (7 bases). This CDR3 has 16 residues. The germline V gene has CDR1 SGHTA and CDR2 FQGNSA. DNA for the CDR3: TGTGCCAACAGCTTAGTCGTGGGGGGGGGGCTAAATGAGCAGTTCTTC. Protein sequence: CANSLVVGGGLNEQFF. Full variable domain (rest looked up from reference TRBV7-2 and TRBJ2-1): GAGVSQSPSNKVTEKGKDVELRCDPISGHTALYWYRQSLGQGLEFLIYFQGNSAPDKSGLPSDRFSAERTGGSVSTLTIQRTQQEDSAVYLCANSLVVGGGLNEQFFGPGTRLTVL.

This clonotype appeared a few times. The gene calls are TRBV13 and TRBJ2-3; weak D call: TRBD1 (6 bases). This CDR3 spans 17 amino acids. The germline CDR1 and CDR2 sequences are PRHDT and FYEKMQ (reference sequence). V was pared by 1 base and J by 2 bases, with 16 bases between. The chain's CDR3 is CASSLEAPGANTDTQYF. The CDR3 nucleotides read TGTGCCAGCAGCTTAGAGGCACCAGGGGCCAACACAGATACGCAGTATTTT.

This clonotype showed up just a few times. V gene TRBV10-3 combines with J gene TRBJ2-1; 7 nucleotides align to TRBD2. The germline CDR1 and CDR2 sequences are ENHRY and SYGVKD. The CDR3 has 16 residues. Trimming at V came to 3 bases and at J to 0 bases, leaving 5 bases not matched to a gene. The DNA of the CDR3 is TGTGCCATCAGTGATCCCCCTAGCGGCTCCTACAATGAGCAGTTCTTC. This encodes CAISDPPSGSYNEQFF.

V is TRBV7-2 and J is TRBJ1-6; D gene uncertain. V dropped 5 bases and J dropped 9 bases, with 17 bases sitting between them. Looked up from germline, CDR1 is SGHTA and CDR2 is FQGNSA. CDR3 size: 15 residues. CDR3 DNA sequence: TGTGCCAGCAGCCCCTCCATTGGCCAAGGTTCACCCCTCCACTTT. Translation: CASSPSIGQGSPLHF.

V is TRBV4-3 and J is TRBJ2-7; D gene ambiguous. CDR3 length: 15 amino acids. Germline values: CDR1 LGHNA, CDR2 YSLEER. Trimming pared 0 bases from V and 2 bases from J, leaving 11 bases between. CDR3 sequence: CASSQDRAPAYEQYF. The CDR3 coding sequence is TGCGCCAGCAGCCAAGATCGAGCCCCCGCCTACGAGCAGTACTTC.

The chain recombines TRBV3-1 with TRBJ1-5, with 8 positions matching TRBD1. The germline V gene has CDR1 LGHDT and CDR2 YNNKEL (reference sequence). The CDR3 loop spans 14 amino acids. J was trimmed by 3 bases and V by 6 bases; bases with no gene match: 4. CDR3 in amino acids: CASSMTGDNQPQHF. The CDR3 DNA reads TGTGCCAGCAGTATGACAGGGGACAATCAGCCCCAGCATTTT.

The CDR3 loop is CASSGEGGGTEAFF. Written as DNA, the CDR3 is TGTGCCAGCAGTGGGGAGGGAGGCGGCACTGAAGCTTTCTTT. The chain is built from TRBV12-3 or TRBV12-4 and TRBJ1-1; D gene unclear. V was trimmed by 5 bases and J by 4 bases, leaving 14 bases between them. CDR3 length: 14 amino acids.

This clonotype was seen a handful of times. CDR3 bases: TGCAGTGCTAGTAGTGGGGCCCTAGCCTCTGGGGCCAACGTCCTGACTTTC. Translated: CSASSGALASGANVLTF. The gene calls are TRBV20-1 and TRBJ2-6; the D gene could be TRBD1 or TRBD2 (5 bases each). Germline V gene lookup returns CDR1 DFQATT and CDR2 SNEGSKA (reference sequence). The V and J ends lost 3 bases and 0 bases respectively, with 15 bases between them. This CDR3 has 17 amino acids.

The sample holds one count of this clonotype. This chain joins TRBV12-3 or TRBV12-4 and TRBJ2-7, with 8 bases aligning to TRBD2. The CDR3 has 14 residues. V shed 7 bases and J 2 bases; nucleotides not matched to a gene: 7. The CDR3: CASTDRAGAYEQYF. CDR3 coding DNA: TGTGCCAGCACGGATCGAGCGGGAGCCTACGAGCAGTACTTC.

In this sample, this clonotype turned up a few times. The chain recombines TRBV9 with TRBJ2-4; TRBD1 matches 8 bases. Matching the DNA end better, TRBJ2-7 makes the J call doubtful. The germline V gene has CDR1 SGDLS and CDR2 YYNGEE. The CDR3 extends over 15 amino acids. The CDR3 sequence: CASSERSGGWNEQYF. The CDR3, as DNA: TGTGCCAGCAGCGAACGCTCAGGGGGCTGGAACGAGCAGTACTTC.

The chain links TRBV6-5 to TRBJ1-1; 7 bases map to TRBD1. Losses at the gene ends were 0 bases for V and 5 bases for J; bases not matched to a gene: 15. Germline V lookup: CDR1 MNHEY, CDR2 SVGAGI. The CDR3 has 18 residues. The CDR3 protein is CASSYSFITTGRVTEAFF. DNA for the CDR3: TGTGCCAGCAGTTACTCGTTCATAACGACAGGGAGGGTGACTGAAGCTTTCTTT.

In its sample, this clonotype was seen a few times. V and J are TRBV4-1 and TRBJ2-7, with D possibly TRBD2 on 6 matching bases. With the DNA end fitting TRBJ2-5 better, the J assignment may be wrong. There are 17 residues in the CDR3. The germline CDR1 and CDR2 sequences are MGHRA and YSYEKL. This CDR3 reads CASSQEGTGTLRETQYF. As DNA, the CDR3 is TGCGCCAGCAGCCAAGAAGGGACTGGAACTCTCAGGGAGACCCAGTACTTC.

Note on this clonotype: One junction end disagrees with the germline gene, perhaps due to a read error. The chain carries TRBV12-3 or TRBV12-4 and TRBJ2-7, with 11 positions matching TRBD1. The CDR3 runs to 15 residues. CDR3 loop: CVSSAAGTGGYEQYF. The CDR3 nucleotides are TGTGTCAGCAGTGCCGCCGGGACAGGGGGCTACGAGCAGTACTTC.

This chain connects TRBV12-3 or TRBV12-4 to TRBJ2-7; the D gene is possibly TRBD2 (6 bases). The CDR3 extends over 14 amino acids. V was pared by 7 bases and J by 3 bases, with 16 bases between. Here the CDR3 reads CASTTRGGSYEQYF. As DNA, the CDR3 is TGTGCCAGCACTACAAGAGGAGGGAGCTACGAGCAGTACTTC.

This rearrangement joins TRBV5-6 to TRBJ2-1; D uncertain. The CDR3 loop spans 16 amino acids. V was trimmed by 2 bases and J by 0 bases, leaving 12 bases between them. The germline V gene has CDR1 SGHDT and CDR2 YYEEEE. In DNA, the CDR3 is TGTGCCAGCAGCTTAAGGTCACTTGCCTCCTACAATGAGCAGTTCTTC. Encoded protein: CASSLRSLASYNEQFF.

The V and J genes are TRBV3-1 and TRBJ1-6, with D hard to call. There are 15 residues in the CDR3. Germline loops: CDR1 LGHDT, CDR2 YNNKEL (reference sequence). Trimming pared 1 base from V and 7 bases from J, leaving 11 bases between. This CDR3 reads CASSQVTASNSPLHF. The CDR3 DNA reads as TGTGCCAGCAGCCAAGTTACAGCATCGAATTCACCCCTCCACTTT.

The rearrangement uses TRBV9 and TRBJ2-7; D perhaps matches TRBD2 (5 bases). The V and J ends lost 3 bases and 0 bases respectively, with 13 bases between them. The length of the CDR3 is 15 residues. The germline V gene encodes CDR1 SGDLS and CDR2 YYNGEE. The CDR3 loop is CASSGNSVNSYEQYF. The CDR3 DNA sequence: TGTGCCAGCAGCGGCAATAGCGTTAACTCCTACGAGCAGTACTTC.

The CDR3 reads CASSLGAERADTQYF. Here the CDR3 DNA reads TGTGCCAGCAGTTTAGGGGCAGAGAGGGCAGATACGCAGTATTTT. This chain joins TRBV27 and TRBJ2-3; D may match TRBD1 or TRBD2 (5 bases each). Trimming took 2 bases from V and 4 from J, leaving 13 bases between them. Per the germline V gene, CDR1 is MNHEY and CDR2 is SMNVEV (reference sequence). The CDR3 spans 15 residues.

There are a few counts of this clonotype. The genes are TRBV29-1 and TRBJ2-1, with 8 bases identical to TRBD1. From germline, CDR1 is SQVTM and CDR2 ANQGSEA. The CDR3 consists of 16 residues. Germline trimming cut 3 bases from V and 3 bases from J; bases unmatched to any gene: 10. The CDR3 sequence: CSVDHPDRENYNEQFF. Written as DNA, the CDR3 is TGCAGCGTTGATCACCCGGACAGGGAAAACTACAATGAGCAGTTCTTC.

This rearrangement joins TRBV6-5 to TRBJ1-2; the D is unclear. Germline lookup yields CDR1 MNHEY and CDR2 SVGAGI. CDR3 length: 13 residues. V was pared by 5 bases and J by 8 bases, with 15 bases between. Written as DNA, the CDR3 is TGTGCCAGCAGTCCGGACCGCCTCAAAGGCTACACCTTC. Amino acids: CASSPDRLKGYTF.